This T cell receptor beta chain was observed in a study of T cells in Graves' hyperthyroidism and ophthalmopathy. General study points: For ophthalmopathy, model prediction preceded onset by a median around 7 months. A model of 13 V-J features distinguished ophthalmopathy from stable hyperthyroidism.

Researchers took RNA transcripts and amplified the TCR beta CDR3 regions from them. When the TCR CDR3 underwent first-round RT-PCR, the HTBI primer set was used. Each CDR3 protein gets one entry after TCRdb re-called the multiplex PCR reads with MiXCR. The sample yields about 500,000 distinct CDR3 sequences, approximately 15% seen once. The CDR3 runs to 16 residues. The V gene's germline CDR1 is SGHDN and CDR2 FVKESK. V was pared by 4 bases and J by 0 bases, with 12 bases between. In this sample, this clonotype turned up a few times. As yet, its antigen is unknown. The gene calls are TRBV14 and TRBJ2-2; D possibly corresponds to TRBD2 (5 bases). The sequencing sample was made of blood. The source of this sequence is a woman in her late teens or twenties with Graves' hyperthyroidism. CDR3 nucleotides: TGTGCCAGCAGCCCCCTCCTAGCAGCGAACACCGGGGAGCTGTTTTTT. Protein product: CASSPLLAANTGELFF.